This T cell receptor beta chain was recorded in a study of CD8 T cells in Susac syndrome. CD8+ and CD4+ blood T cells underwent TCR beta sequencing. Study-wide points: The study's TCR sequencing and HLA analysis drew on a certain number of individuals. That number was acknowledged as relatively small.

The germline V and J ends were trimmed by 0 bases and 1 base, with 11 bases remaining between them. Germline V gene sequence: CDR1 DFQATT, CDR2 SNEGSKA (reference sequence). This CDR3 spans 15 amino acids. RNA, at about 0.5 to 1 ug, was reverse transcribed with random hexamers. Coverage of TCR beta CDR3 amplification by immunoSEQ multiplex PCR extended to 54 Vbeta and 13 Jbeta. From the immunoSEQ multiplex PCR reads, TCRdb called clonotypes with MiXCR, one entry per CDR3 protein. The sample includes about 130,000 distinct CDR3 sequences, roughly 89% of them seen just once. This clonotype came up once. Its cognate antigen is unknown.

The sequence was obtained from a human donor with multiple sclerosis. The V and J genes are TRBV20-1 and TRBJ2-3; D is possibly TRBD2 (5 bases). The specimen was CD8+ T cells from PBMCs. As DNA, the CDR3 is TGCAGTGCTAGAGAACTAGTCTTGGGCACAGATACGCAGTATTTT. This sequence encodes CSARELVLGTDTQYF.